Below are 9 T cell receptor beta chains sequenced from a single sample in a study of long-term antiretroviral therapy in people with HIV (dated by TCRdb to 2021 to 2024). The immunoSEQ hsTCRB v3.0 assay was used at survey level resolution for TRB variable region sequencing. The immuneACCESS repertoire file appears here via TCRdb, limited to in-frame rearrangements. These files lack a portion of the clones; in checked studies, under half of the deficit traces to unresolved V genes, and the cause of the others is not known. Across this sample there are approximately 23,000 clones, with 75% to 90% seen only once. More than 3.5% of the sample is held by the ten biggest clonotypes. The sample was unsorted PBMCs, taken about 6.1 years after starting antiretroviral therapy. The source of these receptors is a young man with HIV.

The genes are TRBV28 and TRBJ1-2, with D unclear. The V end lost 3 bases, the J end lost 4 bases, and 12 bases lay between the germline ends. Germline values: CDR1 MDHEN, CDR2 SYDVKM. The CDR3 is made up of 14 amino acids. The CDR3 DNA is TGTGCCAGCAGTTTTCCTGACCCTCCCTATGGCTACACCTTC. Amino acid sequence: CASSFPDPPYGYTF.

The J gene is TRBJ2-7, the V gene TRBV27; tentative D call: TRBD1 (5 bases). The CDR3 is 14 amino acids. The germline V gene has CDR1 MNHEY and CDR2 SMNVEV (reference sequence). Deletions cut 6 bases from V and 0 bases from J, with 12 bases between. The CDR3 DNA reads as TGTGCCAGCAGCTTCTCCAGGGACTCCTACGAGCAGTACTTC. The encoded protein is CASSFSRDSYEQYF.

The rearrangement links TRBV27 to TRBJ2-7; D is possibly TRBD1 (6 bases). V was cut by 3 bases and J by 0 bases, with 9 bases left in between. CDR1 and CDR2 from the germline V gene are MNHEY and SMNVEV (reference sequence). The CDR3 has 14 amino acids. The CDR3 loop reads CASSFDRNSYEQYF. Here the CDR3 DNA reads TGTGCCAGCAGTTTCGACAGGAACTCCTACGAGCAGTACTTC.

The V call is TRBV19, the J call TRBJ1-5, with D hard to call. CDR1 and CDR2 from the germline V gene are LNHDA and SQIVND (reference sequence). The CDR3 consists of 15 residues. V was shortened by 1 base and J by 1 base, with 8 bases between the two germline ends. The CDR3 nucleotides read TGTGCCAGTAGTATAGGCCAGCTGAGCAATCAGCCCCAGCATTTT. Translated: CASSIGQLSNQPQHF.

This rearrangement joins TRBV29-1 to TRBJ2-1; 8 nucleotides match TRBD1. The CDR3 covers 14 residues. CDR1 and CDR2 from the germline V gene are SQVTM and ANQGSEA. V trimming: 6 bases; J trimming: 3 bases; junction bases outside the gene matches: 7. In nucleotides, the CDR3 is TGCAGCGTAGCCGGGACAGGCAACTACAATGAGCAGTTCTTC. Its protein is CSVAGTGNYNEQFF.

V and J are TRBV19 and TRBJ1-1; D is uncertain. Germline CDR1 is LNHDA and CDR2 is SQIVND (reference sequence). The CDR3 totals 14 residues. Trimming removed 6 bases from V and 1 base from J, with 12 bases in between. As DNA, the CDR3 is TGTGCCAGTAGCAACCCCACCCCGAACACTGAAGCTTTCTTT. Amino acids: CASSNPTPNTEAFF.

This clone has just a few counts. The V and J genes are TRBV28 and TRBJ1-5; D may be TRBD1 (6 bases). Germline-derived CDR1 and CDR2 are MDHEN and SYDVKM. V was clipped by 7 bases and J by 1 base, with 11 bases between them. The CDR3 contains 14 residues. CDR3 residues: CASTRGGSNQPQHF. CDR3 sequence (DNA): TGTGCCAGCACCCGAGGGGGGAGCAATCAGCCCCAGCATTTT. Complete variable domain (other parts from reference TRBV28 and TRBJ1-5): DVKVTQSSRYLVKRTGEKVFLECVQDMDHENMFWYRQDPGLGLRLIYFSYDVKMKEKGDIPEGYSVSREKKERFSLILESASTNQTSMYLCASTRGGSNQPQHFGDGTRLSIL.

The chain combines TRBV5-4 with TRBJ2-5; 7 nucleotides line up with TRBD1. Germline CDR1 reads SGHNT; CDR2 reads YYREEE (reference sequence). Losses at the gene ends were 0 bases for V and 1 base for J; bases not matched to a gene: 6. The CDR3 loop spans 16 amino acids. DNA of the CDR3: TGTGCCAGCAGCTTGGCCGCGAGGGGGCCCCAAGAGACCCAGTACTTC. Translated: CASSLAARGPQETQYF.

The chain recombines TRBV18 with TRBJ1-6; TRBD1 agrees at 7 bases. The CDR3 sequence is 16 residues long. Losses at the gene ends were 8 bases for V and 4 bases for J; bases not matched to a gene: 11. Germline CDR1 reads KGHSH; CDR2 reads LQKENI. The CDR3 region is CASRPRGTDYNSPLHF. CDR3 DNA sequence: TGTGCCAGCCGACCGAGGGGGACAGATTATAATTCACCCCTCCACTTT. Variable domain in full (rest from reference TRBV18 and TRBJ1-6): NAGVMQNPRHLVRRRGQEARLRCSPMKGHSHVYWYRQLPEEGLKFMVYLQKENIIDESGMPKERFSAEFPKEGPSILRIQQVVRGDSAAYFCASRPRGTDYNSPLHFGNGTRLTVT.